These 16 T cell receptor beta chains were all obtained from the same sample, sequenced in a study of identical twins. TCRdb used MiXCR to reprocess the 5' RACE reads, holding one entry per CDR3 protein. The sample records around 500,000 distinct CDR3 sequences, approximately 15% being singletons. These sequences were also reported in another study, on yellow fever vaccine responses in identical twins.

Material for sequencing was CD4+ T cells sorted from blood. The receptors come from a woman younger than 35 in good health.

The V gene is TRBV5-4, the J gene TRBJ2-5; D remains unclear. This CDR3 region has 13 residues. V was trimmed by 4 bases and J by 5 bases, leaving 12 bases between them. The V gene's germline CDR1 is SGHNT and CDR2 YYREEE (reference sequence). In DNA, the CDR3 is TGTGCCAGCAGCGTGGATTCTTATGAGACCCAGTACTTC. It yields the protein CASSVDSYETQYF. The full variable domain, with the rest looked up from reference TRBV5-4 and TRBJ2-5, is ETGVTQSPTHLIKTRGQQVTLRCSSQSGHNTVSWYQQALGQGPQFIFQYYREEENGRGNFPPRFSGLQFPNYSSELNVNALELDDSALYLCASSVDSYETQYFGPGTRLLVL.

CDR3 nucleotide sequence: TGTGCCAGCAAACGGGGAGATACGCAGTATTTT. Amino acid sequence: CASKRGDTQYF. This chain links TRBV27 with TRBJ2-3; a weak D match, TRBD2 (5 bases). This CDR3 comprises 11 residues. Per the germline V gene, CDR1 is MNHEY and CDR2 is SMNVEV (reference sequence). Trimming removed 7 bases from V and 5 bases from J, with 7 bases in between.

The V and J genes are TRBV13 and TRBJ2-7; tentative D call: TRBD1 (5 bases). CDR3 size: 13 residues. Trimming pared 5 bases from V and 5 bases from J, leaving 13 bases between. CDR1 is PRHDT, CDR2 FYEKMQ, per germline (reference sequence). The DNA for the CDR3 is TGTGCCAGCAGCCAGCAGGGTTTCCACGAGCAGTACTTC. Encoded protein: CASSQQGFHEQYF.

This clonotype was observed a handful of times. The V and J genes are TRBV29-1 and TRBJ1-1; D remains unclear. The germline CDR1 and CDR2 sequences are SQVTM and ANQGSEA. V gave up 7 bases and J gave up 0 bases, with 6 bases separating them. CDR3 size: 11 residues. CDR3 protein: CSGYLNTEAFF. CDR3 DNA sequence: TGCAGCGGTTACTTGAACACTGAAGCTTTCTTT. The full variable domain, rest sourced from reference TRBV29-1 and TRBJ1-1, is SAVISQKPSRDICQRGTSLTIQCQVDSQVTMMFWYRQQPGQSLTLIATANQGSEATYESGFVIDKFPISRPNLTFSTLTVSNMSPEDSSIYLCSGYLNTEAFFGQGTRLTVV.

The table lists this clonotype with a few counts. This chain links TRBV28 with TRBJ2-7, with D possibly being TRBD1 or TRBD2 (5 bases each). Germline lookup yields CDR1 MDHEN and CDR2 SYDVKM. V was pared by 7 bases and J by 2 bases, with 15 bases between. This CDR3 region has 14 residues. The CDR3 nucleotides are TGTGCCAGCACCCCACCCGGGGCCACCTACGAGCAGTACTTC. The encoded protein is CASTPPGATYEQYF. Full variable domain (outside the CDR3, taken from reference TRBV28 and TRBJ2-7): DVKVTQSSRYLVKRTGEKVFLECVQDMDHENMFWYRQDPGLGLRLIYFSYDVKMKEKGDIPEGYSVSREKKERFSLILESASTNQTSMYLCASTPPGATYEQYFGPGTRLTVT.

This rearrangement joins TRBV10-3 to TRBJ2-7; D might be TRBD1 (5 bases). The V end was cut by 5 bases, the J end by 6 bases, with 14 bases between. From germline, CDR1 is ENHRY and CDR2 SYGVKD. This CDR3 is 13 amino acids long. CDR3 in DNA: TGTGCCATCAGTCCTAAGAGTCAGGGCGAGCAGTACTTC. This sequence encodes CAISPKSQGEQYF.

The CDR3 loop reads CASRPVGTTGNEQFF. Written as DNA, the CDR3 is TGCGCCAGCAGACCGGTAGGGACGACTGGCAATGAGCAGTTCTTC. The chain uses TRBV5-1 and TRBJ2-1; D is perhaps TRBD1 or TRBD2 (5 bases each). The germline V and J ends were trimmed by 5 bases and 6 bases, with 18 bases remaining between them. This CDR3 region has 15 residues. Germline loops: CDR1 SGHRS, CDR2 YFSETQ.

V and J are TRBV3-1 and TRBJ2-7; D ambiguous. The CDR3 has 19 amino acids. Germline-derived CDR1 and CDR2 are LGHDT and YNNKEL (reference sequence). Trimming left V 3 bases short and J 4 bases short, with 28 bases between. The CDR3 DNA sequence: TGTGCCAGCAGCCACCAAAGATGGGGTTTGAGGCCCGACGGTTACGAGCAGTACTTC. It translates to CASSHQRWGLRPDGYEQYF.

This chain uses TRBV7-2 with TRBJ2-5, with TRBD1 matching 7 bases. Germline assignment: CDR1 SGHTA and CDR2 FQGNSA. V trimming: 1 base; J trimming: 4 bases; junction bases outside the gene matches: 3. The CDR3 is made up of 14 amino acids. The CDR3 DNA sequence: TGTGCCAGCAGCTTAGGCGACAGGGCAGAGACCCAGTACTTC. Residues: CASSLGDRAETQYF.

This clonotype was counted ten times or more. The chain links TRBV2 to TRBJ1-1; D might be TRBD1 (5 bases). V lost 5 bases to trimming and J lost 1 base, with 14 bases between them. The CDR3 is 15 amino acids. Germline CDR1 and CDR2: SNHLY and FYNNEI. CDR3 loop: CASSLSGTGNTEAFF. The CDR3 DNA follows: TGTGCCAGCAGTCTCTCCGGGACGGGGAACACTGAAGCTTTCTTT.

This clonotype was seen a few times. This chain links TRBV3-1 with TRBJ2-2, with 13 bases matching TRBD2. V shed 6 bases and J 3 bases; nucleotides not matched to a gene: 7. Germline-derived CDR1 and CDR2 are LGHDT and YNNKEL (reference sequence). The CDR3 runs 17 residues. CDR3 nucleotide sequence: TGTGCCAGCAGAGGGACTAGCGGGAATTTTTACACCGGGGAGCTGTTTTTT. It yields the protein CASRGTSGNFYTGELFF.

This chain links TRBV6-1 with TRBJ1-5, with D tentatively TRBD1 (6 bases). Germline CDR1 and CDR2: MNHNS and SASEGT. The CDR3 length is 15 residues. V lost 6 bases to trimming and J lost 4 bases, with 16 bases between them. The CDR3 nucleotides are TGTGCCAGCAGGCCCTTTACAGGGATTAATCAGCCCCAGCATTTT. Its protein is CASRPFTGINQPQHF.

This chain links TRBV5-1 with TRBJ1-1, with D uncertain. V was pared by 0 bases and J by 3 bases, with 9 bases between. The CDR3 contains 14 residues. The germline CDR1 and CDR2 sequences are SGHRS and YFSETQ. The CDR3 DNA follows: TGCGCCAGCAGCTTGGCCGGGGAGTACACTGAAGCTTTCTTT. This encodes CASSLAGEYTEAFF.

The J gene is TRBJ2-1, the V gene TRBV12-3 or TRBV12-4; D uncertain. The V gene lost 7 bases and the J gene lost 7 bases, with 20 bases spanning the gap. This CDR3 spans 15 amino acids. CDR3 coding DNA: TGTGCCAGCACCCCTGGCAGTAGTTATGCGAATGAGCAGTTCTTC. Translating it yields CASTPGSSYANEQFF.

This clonotype was detected only once. The V call is TRBV5-1, the J call TRBJ2-1, with no clear D. V was trimmed by 1 base and J by 10 bases, leaving 12 bases between them. This CDR3 comprises 13 residues. Germline V gives CDR1 SGHRS, CDR2 YFSETQ. CDR3 sequence: CASSLHRVEEQFF. CDR3 bases: TGCGCCAGCAGCTTGCACCGGGTTGAAGAGCAGTTCTTC.

This clonotype was picked up many times. V is TRBV24-1 and J is TRBJ2-1; 9 bases are shared with TRBD2. In germline, CDR1 is KGHDR, CDR2 SFDVKD. The CDR3 consists of 17 residues. The V segment lost 1 base and the J segment 9 bases; nucleotides outside the gene matches: 12. As DNA, the CDR3 is TGTGCCACCAGTGATTTAGTTCAGAGCGGGAGGTCCACTGAGCAGTTCTTC. It yields the protein CATSDLVQSGRSTEQFF.